This is a list of T cell receptor beta chains from one sample in a study of identical twins. TCRdb itself ran the 5' RACE reads through MiXCR, one entry per CDR3 protein. The data hold roughly 630,000 distinct CDR3 sequences, with just over 7% observed a single time. These data were also reused for a study on yellow fever vaccine responses in identical twins.

Sequencing was carried out using PBMCs. Every receptor here comes from a woman in her late teens or twenties in good health. CDR3s include the opening cysteine and the closing phenylalanine or tryptophan. D genes are given only for firm matches. Where a row states a size, it is once, few, many or the class of an expanded clone; other rows omit it.

>NA|TRBJ2-7|NA|TRBV20-1
TGCAGTGCTCCCCAGGGTGAACCCTACGAGCAGTACTTC
CSAPQGEPYEQYF
>few|TRBJ2-1|NA|TRBV5-1
TGCGCCAGCAGCCTATCGCCTGACAGGGAGCAGTTCTTC
CASSLSPDREQFF
>few|TRBJ2-5|TRBD2|TRBV6-1
TGTGCCAGTAGAAGACTAGCGGGAGGTTCAGAGACCCAGTACTTC
CASRRLAGGSETQYF
>NA|TRBJ1-1|NA|TRBV2
TGTGCCAGCAGTGGGGACACTTGGGACACTGAAGCTTTCTTT
CASSGDTWDTEAFF
>few|TRBJ1-2|NA|TRBV20-1
TGCAGTGCTACTACCGGGACAACCTATGGCTACACCTTC
CSATTGTTYGYTF
>few|TRBJ2-1|NA|TRBV12-3/TRBV12-4
TGTGCCAGCACCATCGGCGGGGGCGGGGAGCAGTTCTTC
CASTIGGGGEQFF
>NA|TRBJ1-5|NA|TRBV2
TGTGCCAGCAGTGGGCAGGATAGCAATCAGCCCCAGCATTTT
CASSGQDSNQPQHF
>many|TRBJ1-3|TRBD1|TRBV29-1
TGCAGCGTGAGGACAGGGTTTGGAAACACCATATATTTT
CSVRTGFGNTIYF
>NA|TRBJ2-7|TRBD2|TRBV29-1
TGCAGCGTTGAAGAGGTAGCGGGATCCTACGAGCAGTACTTC
CSVEEVAGSYEQYF
>many|TRBJ2-4|TRBD1|TRBV7-9
TGTGCCAGCAGCCAGACAGGGGGGGCCAAAAACATTCAGTACTTC
CASSQTGGAKNIQYF
>many|TRBJ2-1|TRBD2|TRBV7-6
TGTGCCAGCAGCTTAGAGCTAGCGGGAGTAAGTGAGCAGTTCTTC
CASSLELAGVSEQFF
>NA|TRBJ2-7|NA|TRBV6-5
TGTGCCAGCAGTTACAGGCTAGACTCCTCGATCTACGAGCAGTACTTC
CASSYRLDSSIYEQYF
>NA|TRBJ1-4|NA|TRBV5-1
TGCGCCAGCAGCCTGGACATTGGAACTAATGAAAAACTGTTTTTT
CASSLDIGTNEKLFF
>NA|TRBJ2-7|TRBD1|TRBV28
TGTGCCAGCAGTTTGTACGGACAGGGAGTGGGGGGCGAGCAGTACTTC
CASSLYGQGVGGEQYF
>few|TRBJ1-1|TRBD1|TRBV20-1
TGCAGTCCATGGGACAGGCTAACAACTGAAGCTTTCTTT
CSPWDRLTTEAFF
>few|TRBJ2-3|NA|TRBV3-1
TGTGCCAGCAGCCCAGGGAAATCGCAGTATTTT
CASSPGKSQYF
>few|TRBJ2-7|NA|TRBV3-1
TGTGCCAGCAGCCAAGGATACCGGGAGCTCGAGCAGTACTTC
CASSQGYRELEQYF
>many|TRBJ1-6|NA|TRBV5-4
TGTGCCAGCAGCTTGGAAGGGCACGGGGATTCACCCCTCCACTTT
CASSLEGHGDSPLHF
>few|TRBJ1-2|NA|TRBV5-6
TGTGCCAGCACCGCGCAGCTAGGGATCAACTATGGCTACACCTTC
CASTAQLGINYGYTF
>NA|TRBJ2-1|NA|TRBV7-6
TGTGCCAGCGGAGGCTTGGGCTATGAGCAGTTCTTC
CASGGLGYEQFF